One sample yielded the 10 T cell receptor beta chains listed below, sequenced in a study of blood T cell repertoires in COVID-19. Repertoires were generated with immunoSEQ multiplex PCR, while TCRdb's copy carries only in-frame clones and drops some. The table shows 150,000 or so clones, with 60% to 75% occurring only once. The material sequenced was peripheral blood. These TCRs come from a woman in her 70s with acute or convalescent COVID-19.

The V and J genes are TRBV18 and TRBJ1-2; tentatively, D is TRBD1 (5 bases). CDR3 length equals 16 residues. With 0 bases removed from V and 4 bases from J, the gap between germline ends came to 15 bases. Looked up from germline, CDR1 is KGHSH and CDR2 is LQKENI. The CDR3: CASSPPYPTVSYGYTF. In DNA, the CDR3 is TGTGCCAGCTCACCACCCTATCCGACAGTCTCCTATGGCTACACCTTC. Complete variable domain (other parts from reference TRBV18 and TRBJ1-2): NAGVMQNPRHLVRRRGQEARLRCSPMKGHSHVYWYRQLPEEGLKFMVYLQKENIIDESGMPKERFSAEFPKEGPSILRIQQVVRGDSAAYFCASSPPYPTVSYGYTFGSGTRLTVV.

CDR3: CASSPGLAEYNEQFF. CDR3 in DNA: TGTGCCAGCAGTCCGGGACTAGCGGAATACAATGAGCAGTTCTTC. The genes are TRBV2 and TRBJ2-1; 11 bases match TRBD2. Germline V lookup: CDR1 SNHLY, CDR2 FYNNEI. After removal of 5 bases from V and 4 bases from J, the junction contained 4 bases not matched to a gene. This CDR3 region has 15 residues.

The chain links TRBV19 to TRBJ2-7; TRBD2 aligns across 13 bases. After removal of 5 bases from V and 6 bases from J, the junction contained 10 bases not matched to a gene. The CDR3 loop spans 16 amino acids. Per germline, CDR1 LNHDA and CDR2 SQIVND (reference sequence). The DNA of the CDR3 is TGTGCCAGTAGTCCGACCACTAGCGGGAGGGTTGGCGAGCAGTACTTC. Protein sequence: CASSPTTSGRVGEQYF.

This clone was found many times. The gene calls are TRBV4-3 and TRBJ2-2; D is perhaps TRBD2 (7 bases). This CDR3 is 13 amino acids long. V was trimmed by 3 bases and J by 7 bases, leaving 9 bases between them. Germline CDR1 and CDR2: LGHNA and YSLEER. Written as DNA, the CDR3 is TGCGCCAGCAGCCAGGGAGGGGGCGGGGAGCTGTTTTTT. Amino acid sequence: CASSQGGGGELFF.

V and J are TRBV5-4 and TRBJ2-3, with 7 bases aligning to TRBD2. This CDR3 comprises 17 residues. V shed 0 bases and J 1 base; nucleotides not matched to a gene: 8. Germline CDR1 is SGHNT and CDR2 is YYREEE (reference sequence). The CDR3 bases are TGTGCCAGCAGCTTGGCCCGAACGGGAGGACGCACAGATACGCAGTATTTT. This encodes CASSLARTGGRTDTQYF.

The sample holds a few counts of this clone. The rearrangement joins TRBV28 to TRBJ1-1; 8 bases are a match to TRBD1. V shed 3 bases, J shed 9 bases, and the junction held 3 bases outside the gene matches. The CDR3 is made up of 12 amino acids. Germline V gene data show CDR1 as MDHEN and CDR2 as SYDVKM. The chain's CDR3 is CASSFRQGKAFF. DNA of the CDR3: TGTGCCAGCAGTTTTAGACAGGGGAAAGCTTTCTTT.

The genes are TRBV4-2 and TRBJ2-3; TRBD2 aligns across 9 bases. V shed 0 bases and J 3 bases; nucleotides not matched to a gene: 7. The CDR3 consists of 17 residues. Germline-derived CDR1 and CDR2 are LGHNA and YNFKEQ. CDR3 amino acids: CASSQESSGSRTDTQYF. The CDR3 region has the DNA TGTGCCAGCAGCCAAGAGAGTAGCGGGAGCAGGACAGATACGCAGTATTTT.

The chain recombines TRBV2 with TRBJ2-2; 9 nucleotides align to TRBD2. The ends lost 7 bases at V and 5 bases at J; junction bases unmatched: 14. CDR3 length equals 17 residues. Germline V gene data show CDR1 as SNHLY and CDR2 as FYNNEI. In DNA, the CDR3 is TGTGCCAGCATTTCCTTTGCGGGAGGGCCGTGGACCGGGGAGCTGTTTTTT. Residues: CASISFAGGPWTGELFF. Looking up the rest from reference TRBV2 and TRBJ2-2 gives the full variable domain: EPEVTQTPSHQVTQMGQEVILRCVPISNHLYFYWYRQILGQKVEFLVSFYNNEISEKSEIFDDQFSVERPDGSNFTLKIRSTKLEDSAMYFCASISFAGGPWTGELFFGEGSRLTVL.

V and J are TRBV27 and TRBJ1-2; the match to TRBD1 covers 9 bases. Trimming at V came to 2 bases and at J to 4 bases, leaving 11 bases not matched to a gene. Germline V gene data show CDR1 as MNHEY and CDR2 as SMNVEV (reference sequence). This CDR3 contains 17 residues. CDR3 protein: CASSLRGVGTGSYGYTF. The CDR3 DNA reads TGTGCCAGCAGTTTAAGGGGAGTGGGGACAGGGAGCTATGGCTACACCTTC.

This clone is a singleton in its sample. The CDR3 nucleotides read TGTGCCAGCTCACAGGGGGCGAATGAAAAACTGTTTTTT. This translates into CASSQGANEKLFF. V and J are TRBV18 and TRBJ1-4; TRBD1 matches at 7 bases. This CDR3 contains 13 residues. With V trimmed by 4 bases and J by 5 bases, 1 base remained unmatched. Germline CDR1 KGHSH, CDR2 LQKENI.